The rows below give T cell receptor beta chains drawn from one sample of a study of blood T cell repertoires in COVID-19. Libraries were prepared by immunoSEQ multiplex PCR; TCRdb keeps only in-frame clonotypes and omits some of them. The sample contains about 120,000 clones, almost 80% of which appear only once. The source material was peripheral blood. The origin of the receptors is a human donor in a cohort sampled during active COVID-19. CDR3s leave out the opening cysteine and the closing phenylalanine or tryptophan.

ASSPSGENKLLSEKLF	TRBV5-1	TRBJ1-4	16
ASSVHRGHEQY	TRBV12-3/TRBV12-4	TRBJ2-7	11
ASSPGRSYGYT	TRBV7-8	TRBJ1-2	11
ASSIRDNQPQH	TRBV6-5	TRBJ1-5	11
ASSHRDSGNTIY	TRBV19	TRBJ1-3	12
ASSPPGQGTYEQY	TRBV28	TRBJ2-7	13
ASSLYKLAGVYNEQF	TRBV28	TRBJ2-1	15
ASSFHGAGSSSTGELF	TRBV27	TRBJ2-2	16
ASSNRLEDIQY	TRBV28	TRBJ2-4	11
ASSSGGRGLFYSNQPQH	TRBV11-3	TRBJ1-5	17
ASSFGVQETQY	TRBV28	TRBJ2-5	11
ASSPGHLNYGYT	TRBV5-6	TRBJ1-2	12
ASSLLVSGETQY	TRBV7-9	TRBJ2-5	12
ASSEGGQGRNYGYT	TRBV6-1	TRBJ1-2	14
ASSRPGTGYEQY	TRBV5-5	TRBJ2-7	12
ASSLARTGTEAF	TRBV7-2	TRBJ1-1	12
ASSPRAGDVYEQY	TRBV18	TRBJ2-7	13
ASSPTPYPNQYGYT	TRBV9	TRBJ1-2	14
ASSFSGRGEAVYGYT	TRBV5-4	TRBJ1-2	15
ASSLAPAGGGKGYT	TRBV7-2	TRBJ1-2	14
ATSRGSVTYEQY	TRBV15	TRBJ2-7	12
ASRPGGTTEAF	TRBV6-5	TRBJ1-1	11
ASSLGGSAYEQY	TRBV7-9	TRBJ2-7	12
ASSPGAEGSTDTQY	TRBV18	TRBJ2-3	14
ASSSSSYNEQF	TRBV5-1	TRBJ2-1	11
ASSRQGSYTDTQY	TRBV14	TRBJ2-3	13
ASSPRGGRTDTQY	TRBV7-7	TRBJ2-3	13
ASSAGGLGTEAF	TRBV19	TRBJ1-1	12
ASTSRGPRNTIY	TRBV30	TRBJ1-3	12
ASSPGQNNEKLF	TRBV3-1/TRBV3-2	TRBJ1-4	12
ASSGGQANTEAF	TRBV6-5	TRBJ1-1	12
ASSHRTGKGDTEAF	TRBV3-1/TRBV3-2	TRBJ1-1	14
ASASGLSYEQY	TRBV11-2	TRBJ2-7	11
ASSPQTGIYEKLF	TRBV28	TRBJ1-4	13
ASSAGLINYGYT	TRBV2	TRBJ1-2	12
ASSEIRTGITEAF	TRBV6-1	TRBJ1-1	13
ASSYWQGSNQPQH	TRBV6-2/TRBV6-3	TRBJ1-5	13
AISARLLNTGELF	TRBV10-3	TRBJ2-2	13
ASIDGVAGEETQY	TRBV7-8	TRBJ2-5	13
ASSQRRQETQY	TRBV3-1/TRBV3-2	TRBJ2-5	11
ASSEGSTDTQY	TRBV5-4	TRBJ2-3	11
ASTRDSGNEKLF	TRBV28	TRBJ1-4	12
AISESTYDISNQPQH	TRBV10-3	TRBJ1-5	15
ASSSWTSGGIETQY	TRBV6-2/TRBV6-3	TRBJ2-5	14
ASSQDLGEGGTEAF	TRBV4-3	TRBJ1-1	14
SAEDRSYGYT	TRBV29-1	TRBJ1-2	10
ASSAQGGGSPLH	TRBV9	TRBJ1-6	12
ASSQGGTGGSVTEAF	TRBV4-3	TRBJ1-1	15
ASSMSIDISYEQY	TRBV19	TRBJ2-7	13
SVLRGGTDTQY	TRBV29-1	TRBJ2-3	11
ASSDPRGYTEAF	TRBV2	TRBJ1-1	12
ASSQGQGATEAF	TRBV6-2/TRBV6-3	TRBJ1-1	12
AWTRLGGNYGYT	TRBV30	TRBJ1-2	12
ASSVTQGESPLH	TRBV6-4	TRBJ1-6	12
ASSFVGARNEQF	TRBV28	TRBJ2-1	12
ASSSPASGNPYEQY	TRBV28	TRBJ2-7	14
ASSLGGSGGTDTQY	TRBV7-6	TRBJ2-3	14
ASSYSPREGYGYT	TRBV6-5	TRBJ1-2	13
ASSPLRDRAGYGYT	TRBV27	TRBJ1-2	14